The clone carrying this TCR beta chain was recorded at least ten times. This sample is part of a study of human T cells and chemical hapten exposure. TCRdb passed the RACE reads through MiXCR, listing each CDR3 protein once. The repertoire holds fewer than 100,000 distinct CDR3 sequences, with approximately 11% as singletons. There are 14 residues in the CDR3. CDR1 MDHEN and CDR2 SYDVKM come from the germline V gene. Losses at the gene ends were 5 bases for V and 4 bases for J; bases not matched to a gene: 4. The time point: patch test 3, about 24 weeks after DPC sensitization. The treatment: therapeutic diphenylcyclopropenone sensitization with weekly scalp DPC.

The source was whole blood, collected in connection with sensitization to the hapten diphenylcyclopropenone (DPC). This receptor was taken from a woman younger than 45 with alopecia areata. Some clones in this sample may be carry-over from other donors' samples. The chain has TRBV28 and TRBJ1-2; 10 bases are a match to TRBD1. The CDR3 loop reads CASSNGQGVYGYTF. CDR3 nucleotide sequence: TGTGCCAGCAGTAATGGACAGGGGGTCTATGGCTACACCTTC.